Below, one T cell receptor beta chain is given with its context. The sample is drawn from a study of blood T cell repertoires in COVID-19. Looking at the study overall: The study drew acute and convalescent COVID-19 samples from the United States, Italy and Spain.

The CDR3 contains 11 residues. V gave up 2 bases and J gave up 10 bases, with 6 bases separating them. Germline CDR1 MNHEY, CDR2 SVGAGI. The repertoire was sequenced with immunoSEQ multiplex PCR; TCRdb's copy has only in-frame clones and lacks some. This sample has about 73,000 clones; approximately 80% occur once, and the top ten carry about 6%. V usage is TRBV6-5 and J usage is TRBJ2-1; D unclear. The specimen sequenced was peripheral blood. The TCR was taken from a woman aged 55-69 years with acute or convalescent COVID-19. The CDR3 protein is CASSYRGEQFF. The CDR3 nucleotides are TGTGCCAGCAGTTACCGTGGCGAGCAGTTCTTC.